This TCR beta chain comes out of a study of blood T cell repertoires in COVID-19. Study background: Spain, Italy and the United States supplied samples that represented acute and convalescent COVID-19.

Original handling: The assay estimated nucleated cells by amplifying reference gene primers. Libraries were prepared by immunoSEQ multiplex PCR; TCRdb keeps only in-frame clonotypes and omits some of them. Clone size and V and J calls were adopted from that table, with D and trimming inferred from the DNA. Of about 190,000 clones detected, around 90% appear once; the ten largest clones hold 0.53%. This clone showed up just once. There are 13 residues in the CDR3. Germline loops: CDR1 MGHDK, CDR2 SYGVNS. V lost 2 bases and J 5 bases, leaving 10 bases between the germline ends. The specimen sequenced was peripheral blood. This TCR came from a man between 45 and 60 years old with acute or convalescent COVID-19. The chain links TRBV25-1 to TRBJ2-7; D might be TRBD1 (5 bases). The CDR3 nucleotides read TGTGCCAGCAGTGAACTCAGGGAAAACGAGCAGTACTTC. It codes for CASSELRENEQYF.